This T cell receptor (beta chain) was observed in a study of T cells in Graves' hyperthyroidism and ophthalmopathy (dated 2019 in TCRdb). Broadly, across the study: Peripheral blood was sampled at the time of initial diagnosis, prior to any treatment. To identify TCR V-J signatures that set the groups apart, the researchers used a discovery cohort of 100 patients, made up of fewer than 50 with Graves' ophthalmopathy and 55 to 65 with stable Graves' hyperthyroidism. Prospective prediction of ophthalmopathy was tested in an independent validation cohort consisting of roughly 19 hyperthyroidism patients and about 17 patients who later progressed to ophthalmopathy. The roughly 100 discovery patients were randomly divided into training and test sets at a 7:3 ratio. The study also compared thyroid tissue and blood T-cell repertoires from 6 or 7 Graves' hyperthyroidism patients. Once sampling was done, hyperthyroidism patients were given methimazole at a starting dose of 30 mg daily, whereas ophthalmopathy patients were given high-dose intravenous methylprednisolone. The paper reports TCR Vbeta CDR3 sequencing of approximately 140 peripheral blood samples: 40 or so ophthalmopathy, under 80 hyperthyroidism and around 17 progressor patients.

Stable Graves' hyperthyroidism was defined as no progression to ophthalmopathy during 18 months of follow-up. The hyperthyroidism patients were between 18 and 65 years old and newly diagnosed, with a disease duration of less than 2 months. Exclusion was applied to patients with uncontrolled infections, other autoimmune diseases, pregnancy or lactation. Clinical symptoms, serum thyroxine and TRAb, thyroid ultrasound, and orbital computed tomography formed the basis for the diagnoses. Ficoll-Paque density gradient centrifugation was used to isolate PBMCs from about 10 ml of fresh peripheral blood. Total RNA was extracted using Trizol reagent, and RNA quality was assessed on an Agilent 2100 Bioanalyzer. What the authors observed across the whole study: Most expanded thyroid clonotypes (frequency above 0.001) were also detected in blood, suggesting blood repertoires may reflect thyroid immune responses. In cross-validation, a model built on a 13 V-J signature told ophthalmopathy apart from stable hyperthyroidism with over 85% sensitivity and about 81% specificity, and in testing the same model reached 80%/75%. Sample size was not statistically predetermined, and blinding of investigators to group allocation was not performed. In validation, progression to ophthalmopathy was predicted by the model with about 70% sensitivity and nearly 75% specificity, a median of roughly six months before onset.

V ends up 8 bases short and J 0 bases short, with an unmatched junction base count of 10. From the cysteine through the phenylalanine, the CDR3 covers 18 amino acids. CDR3 DNA is the only sequence kept; it has 54 bases, read in frame from the first base. The germline V gene gives CDR1 as MDHEN and CDR2 as SYDVKM. This clonotype was counted at least ten times. The target of this receptor is not known. No much larger clone exists at a distance of one base, and base qualities are not known. The TCR beta CDR3 regions were amplified from RNA transcripts. For the first round of RT-PCR on the TCR CDR3, the HTBI primer set was used together with the Qiagen OneStep RT-PCR kit. Libraries were constructed in a second round of multiplex PCR, after which size selection and purification were performed. The libraries were sequenced on an Illumina HiSeq2000 using paired-end 100 bp reads. The original pipeline was this. SOAPnuke was used to process the raw data, with reads discarded if the reads contained adapters or uncalled bases, had a mean Phred below 15, or lacked an exact constant-primer or identifier match. COPE v1.2.5 was used to merge the high-quality paired reads, and each unique nucleotide sequence was defined as a clonotype. MiTCR v1.1 was used to align clonotypes to the IMGT TRBV, TRBD and TRBJ reference segments. The analysis included only V-J combinations with a frequency above 0.0001, which together covered 99% to 99.2% of the repertoires. A TCS score was defined as the ratio between F50 (clonal expansion) and ExV (chaos), using BLOSUM62-based TCRdist between CDR3 peptides within each V-J. Welch's t-statistics and random forest reduced just over 500 V-J features to some 14, which were used in a naive Bayes classifier (R e1071). TCRdb itself trimmed the public reads at Q25 with fastp, ran MiXCR and retained productive beta chains. Identical CDR3 protein sequences are pooled into one entry, listed with their most common genes and DNA. The V and J calls were not made by the authors but by TCRdb's processing. The sample table lists hundreds of thousands of distinct CDR3 sequences, 12% to 15% of them with a count of one. In total, the top ten clones hold roughly a tenth of the sample.

Recombination connected TRBV28 to TRBJ2-3; 14 bases in the junction line up with TRBD2. The sample was blood. The receptor was derived from a woman aged 18-29 years with Graves' hyperthyroidism. For the CDR3, the sequence is CASGTGTSGRFSTDTQYF. The nucleotides are TGTGCCAGCGGAACCGGGACTAGCGGGAGATTTAGCACAGATACGCAGTATTTT. Supplemented by the reference TRBV28 and TRBJ2-3 proteins around the CDR3, the complete variable domain is DVKVTQSSRYLVKRTGEKVFLECVQDMDHENMFWYRQDPGLGLRLIYFSYDVKMKEKGDIPEGYSVSREKKERFSLILESASTNQTSMYLCASGTGTSGRFSTDTQYFGPGTRLTVL.